What follows are 25 T cell receptor beta chains derived from one specimen sequenced in a study of T cell responses to AZD1222 COVID-19 vaccine. Generated by immunoSEQ multiplex PCR, the TCRdb table keeps only in-frame clones and is missing some. In the table there are around 140,000 clones, about nine tenths of which are singletons. Sequencing used peripheral blood, obtained 28 days after the second AZD1222 dose. The receptors were sampled from an adult who received the AZD1222 COVID-19 vaccine.

The V gene is TRBV6-6, the J gene TRBJ2-2; 8 bases fit TRBD1. CDR1 and CDR2 from the germline V gene are MNHNY and SVGAGI (reference sequence). V was pared by 6 bases and J by 3 bases, with 9 bases of the junction left unmatched. This CDR3 is built from 16 residues. The CDR3 bases are TGTGCCAGCAGCCATCCAGGGGGCTTCGACACCGGGGAGCTGTTTTTT. Translating gives CASSHPGGFDTGELFF.

This chain uses TRBV5-4 with TRBJ1-6; D gene ambiguous. Looked up from germline, CDR1 is SGHNT and CDR2 is YYREEE (reference sequence). The CDR3 is made up of 16 amino acids. The V end was cut by 5 bases, the J end by 0 bases, with 12 bases between. CDR3 bases: TGTGCCAGCAGTCAGGCGAGGAGCTCCTATAATTCACCCCTCCACTTT. It specifies CASSQARSSYNSPLHF. Drawing the rest from reference TRBV5-4 and TRBJ1-6, the complete variable domain is ETGVTQSPTHLIKTRGQQVTLRCSSQSGHNTVSWYQQALGQGPQFIFQYYREEENGRGNFPPRFSGLQFPNYSSELNVNALELDDSALYLCASSQARSSYNSPLHFGNGTRLTVT.

The chain couples TRBV5-1 to TRBJ1-3, with TRBD1 matching over 9 bases. CDR1 is SGHRS and CDR2 is YFSETQ in the germline V gene. The CDR3 is 17 residues long. V shed 5 bases, J shed 1 base, and the junction held 10 bases outside the gene matches. The CDR3 region is CASSLGQGPLSGNTIYF. Here the CDR3 DNA reads TGCGCCAGCAGTCTAGGACAGGGGCCACTTTCTGGAAACACCATATATTTT.

The V call is TRBV19, the J call TRBJ1-5; the D gene is possibly TRBD1 (5 bases). V was shortened by 2 bases and J by 0 bases, with 11 bases between the two germline ends. CDR3 length equals 16 residues. Germline loops: CDR1 LNHDA, CDR2 SQIVND (reference sequence). This CDR3 reads CASSIYAGFSNQPQHF. For the CDR3, the DNA is TGTGCCAGTAGTATATACGCAGGGTTTAGCAATCAGCCCCAGCATTTT.

The chain joins TRBV9 to TRBJ2-7; no definite D call. V dropped 3 bases and J dropped 0 bases, with 16 bases sitting between them. The germline V gene has CDR1 SGDLS and CDR2 YYNGEE. The CDR3 extends over 16 amino acids. CDR3 protein: CASSATAMGSSYEQYF. The CDR3 DNA reads as TGTGCCAGCAGCGCCACCGCGATGGGGTCCTCCTACGAGCAGTACTTC. Full variable domain (outside the CDR3, taken from reference TRBV9 and TRBJ2-7): DSGVTQTPKHLITATGQRVTLRCSPRSGDLSVYWYQQSLDQGLQFLIQYYNGEERAKGNILERFSAQQFPDLHSELNLSSLELGDSALYFCASSATAMGSSYEQYFGPGTRLTVT.

The chain carries TRBV6-1 and TRBJ2-7; the D is unclear. The CDR3 is 13 amino acids. The ends were cut back, 2 bases at V and 4 bases at J, with 9 bases in the middle. Looked up from germline, CDR1 is MNHNS and CDR2 is SASEGT. The CDR3 nucleotides read TGTGCCAGCAGTGAATTTCTCGGGTACGAGCAGTACTTC. It yields the protein CASSEFLGYEQYF.

This clone showed up just once. The V call is TRBV9, the J call TRBJ1-5; tentative D call: TRBD1 (6 bases). Germline V CDR1 and CDR2: SGDLS, YYNGEE. The CDR3 contains 16 residues. V was pared by 4 bases and J by 0 bases, with 14 bases between. CDR3 DNA sequence: TGTGCCAGCAGCCTAGGGGGACCGCATAGCAATCAGCCCCAGCATTTT. This gives the protein CASSLGGPHSNQPQHF.

J is TRBJ1-5 and V is TRBV11-3; D remains ambiguous. V lost 1 base to trimming and J lost 4 bases, with 5 bases between them. Germline CDR1 SGHNT, CDR2 YENEEA. The CDR3 length is 13 residues. The chain's CDR3 is CASSLAGNQPQHF. In DNA, the CDR3 is TGTGCCAGCAGCTTAGCTGGGAATCAGCCCCAGCATTTT.

This clone was detected a few times. Distinct nucleotide sequences in the sample also encode this CDR3. The rearrangement joins TRBV6-1 to TRBJ1-5, with D possibly being TRBD1 (6 bases). Trimming stripped 2 bases from V and 2 bases from J, with 10 bases between. Germline V gene data show CDR1 as MNHNS and CDR2 as SASEGT. The CDR3 runs 15 residues. CDR3 region: CASSESQGGNQPQHF. The CDR3 bases are TGTGCCAGCAGTGAATCACAGGGAGGCAATCAGCCCCAGCATTTT.

The gene calls are TRBV6-5 and TRBJ2-6; D not resolved. This CDR3 comprises 16 residues. Germline V gives CDR1 MNHEY, CDR2 SVGAGI. V was shortened by 1 base and J by 2 bases, with 9 bases between the two germline ends. The DNA for the CDR3 is TGTGCCAGCAGTTACTTCGGTACCGCTGGGGCCAACGTCCTGACTTTC. Encoded protein: CASSYFGTAGANVLTF.

Concerning this clone itself: The same CDR3 arises from other DNA sequences in this sample as well. This sequence joins TRBV9 and TRBJ1-2; TRBD1 might be the D (6 bases). The germline V and J ends were trimmed by 3 bases and 0 bases, with 9 bases remaining between them. The CDR3 is 14 residues long. Per germline, CDR1 SGDLS and CDR2 YYNGEE. The CDR3 region has the DNA TGTGCCAGCAGCGCATACAGGGCTAACTATGGCTACACCTTC. Translation: CASSAYRANYGYTF.

This clone was observed a single time. The rearrangement links TRBV7-9 to TRBJ1-4; 8 bases match TRBD1. The CDR3 runs to 14 residues. Trimming removed 4 bases from V and 5 bases from J; junction bases left unmatched: 3. The germline gives CDR1 SEHNR, CDR2 FQNEAQ (reference sequence). The CDR3 spells CASSSDRDNEKLFF. The CDR3 DNA follows: TGTGCCAGCAGCTCGGACAGGGACAATGAAAAACTGTTTTTT.

The rearrangement uses TRBV4-1 and TRBJ1-2; 8 bases are shared with TRBD1. Trimming cost V 4 bases and J 1 base; bases outside gene matches: 5. The CDR3 extends over 15 amino acids. Germline V gene lookup returns CDR1 MGHRA and CDR2 YSYEKL. The CDR3 DNA is TGCGCCAGCAGCCCCGGACAGGGAGGTAACTATGGCTACACCTTC. Protein: CASSPGQGGNYGYTF.

The chain uses TRBV4-1 and TRBJ1-2, with D perhaps matching TRBD1 (5 bases). Trimming shortened V by 4 bases and J by 0 bases, and 15 bases separated the two germline ends. CDR3 length equals 16 residues. Germline V gene sequence: CDR1 MGHRA, CDR2 YSYEKL. As DNA, the CDR3 is TGCGCCAGCAGCCCCGTCCAGGGCACCGCTAACTATGGCTACACCTTC. This sequence encodes CASSPVQGTANYGYTF.

A single count supports this clone. The chain recombines TRBV12-3 or TRBV12-4 with TRBJ1-1, with D uncertain. Trimming pared 3 bases from V and 7 bases from J, leaving 6 bases between. This CDR3 has 11 residues. The CDR3, as DNA: TGTGCCAGCAGTTTCGGTATTGAAGCTTTCTTT. Its translation: CASSFGIEAFF.

The V gene is TRBV6-5, the J gene TRBJ2-3, with D uncertain. CDR3 length: 15 residues. The V gene's germline CDR1 is MNHEY and CDR2 SVGAGI. Trimming shortened V by 5 bases and J by 4 bases, and 16 bases separated the two germline ends. The DNA of the CDR3 is TGTGCCAGCAGTCCCAAGTGGAACGCCCCAGATACGCAGTATTTT. This encodes CASSPKWNAPDTQYF.

This chain joins TRBV6-2 or TRBV6-3 and TRBJ2-1, with D unresolved. In germline, CDR1 is MNHEY, CDR2 SVGEGT. The CDR3 extends over 15 amino acids. V was trimmed by 5 bases and J by 0 bases, leaving 11 bases between them. The CDR3 loop is CASSRAQVSYNEQFF. For the CDR3, the DNA is TGTGCCAGCAGTAGGGCTCAGGTCTCCTACAATGAGCAGTTCTTC.

J is TRBJ1-3 and V is TRBV7-9, with TRBD1 matching 8 bases. V gave up 6 bases and J gave up 0 bases; unmatched junction bases: 4. Germline loops: CDR1 SEHNR, CDR2 FQNEAQ (reference sequence). This CDR3 has 15 amino acids. CDR3 DNA sequence: TGTGCCAGCAGTGATCAGGGGGCCTCTGGAAACACCATATATTTT. It translates to CASSDQGASGNTIYF.

V gene TRBV7-2 combines with J gene TRBJ2-1, with unresolved D. From germline, CDR1 is SGHTA and CDR2 FQGNSA. This CDR3 region has 12 residues. Trimming left V 5 bases short and J 9 bases short, with 11 bases between. The DNA of the CDR3 is TGTGCCAGCAGCAAGACGGTGGGTGAGCAGTTCTTC. It specifies CASSKTVGEQFF.

The chain employs TRBV10-3 and TRBJ1-3; D gene ambiguous. Germline V lookup: CDR1 ENHRY, CDR2 SYGVKD. This CDR3 region has 15 residues. Trimming left V 3 bases short and J 2 bases short, with 11 bases between. CDR3 in DNA: TGTGCCATCAGTGAAGTCCAGAAGACTGGAAACACCATATATTTT. It codes for CAISEVQKTGNTIYF.

Concerning this clone itself: A read error may produce the germline difference seen at one junction end. This rearrangement joins TRBV30 to TRBJ1-5, with D possibly matching TRBD1 (6 bases). Germline lookup yields CDR1 GTSNPN and CDR2 SVGIG (reference sequence). The CDR3 is 14 amino acids. CDR3 in amino acids: CAWSHRASYQPQHF. CDR3 sequence (DNA): TGTGCCTGGAGCCACAGGGCTAGCTATCAGCCCCAGCATTTT.

CDR3: CASSIGTGVFDTIYF. The DNA of the CDR3 is TGTGCCAGTAGTATCGGGACAGGGGTTTTTGACACCATATATTTT. The V and J genes are TRBV19 and TRBJ1-3; TRBD1 aligns across 10 bases. The CDR3 loop spans 15 amino acids. After removal of 3 bases from V and 8 bases from J, the junction contained 7 bases not matched to a gene. CDR1 LNHDA and CDR2 SQIVND come from the germline V gene (reference sequence).

This chain links TRBV5-1 with TRBJ1-2, with D perhaps matching TRBD1 (5 bases). CDR1 and CDR2 (germline): SGHRS, YFSETQ. Between the trimmed V and J ends, which lost 0 bases and 2 bases, there was a span of 11 bases. CDR3 size: 15 residues. The CDR3 spells CASSLEAGSNYGYTF. CDR3 DNA: TGCGCCAGCAGCTTGGAGGCAGGGTCGAACTATGGCTACACCTTC.

This sequence joins TRBV2 and TRBJ2-5; D is ambiguous. The CDR3 covers 12 residues. The V gene lost 7 bases and the J gene lost 5 bases, with 11 bases spanning the gap. Germline CDR1 is SNHLY and CDR2 is FYNNEI. This CDR3 is CASTPLSETQYF. CDR3 DNA sequence: TGTGCCAGCACTCCTCTGAGCGAGACCCAGTACTTC.

The V gene is TRBV15, the J gene TRBJ1-5; 8 nucleotides line up with TRBD1. Trimming removed 8 bases from V and 1 base from J; junction bases left unmatched: 7. The CDR3 contains 15 residues. Germline values: CDR1 LNHNV, CDR2 YYDKDF (reference sequence). CDR3 nucleotides: TGTGCCACCCTCCCGGGGGACAGGAGCAATCAGCCCCAGCATTTT. It encodes CATLPGDRSNQPQHF.